This entry concerns a single T cell receptor beta chain. Its antigen remains unknown. Only in-frame clones appear in the TCRdb table, and some are missing; sequencing was by immunoSEQ multiplex PCR. The profile shows about 1 million clones, around 76% of them singletons. This sample was included in a study of shared clonotypes between healthy human individuals. V was clipped by 5 bases and J by 3 bases; unmatched bases: 6. In germline, CDR1 is MNHNS, CDR2 SASEGT. The length of the CDR3 is 14 residues. Points from the study as a whole: Naive subsets usually exceeded memory subsets in estimated richness.

The chain links TRBV6-1 to TRBJ1-2; 7 bases are a match to TRBD1. Sequenced: memory CD4+ T cells sorted from blood. The sample's subset: CD45RA-negative fraction. This sequence originates from a man aged 18 to 29 in good health. The CDR3 spells CASSRGQDYYGYTF. CDR3 in DNA: TGTGCCAGCAGTCGCGGACAGGACTACTATGGCTACACCTTC.